This T cell receptor (beta chain) was sequenced for a study of prognosis after radiotherapy for stage I lung cancer. Two-round multiplex PCR amplified TCR beta CDR3 from genomic DNA. Gene-specific primers for each TRBV and TRBJ gene drove first-round PCR. TCRdb re-called the multiplex PCR reads through MiXCR, storing one row per CDR3 protein. The data show around 31,000 distinct CDR3 sequences, about half seen once. In this sample, this clonotype turned up a few times. This could be a read error, since a much larger clone is one nucleotide away. This CDR3 is built from 11 residues. Germline V gene sequence: CDR1 MNHNS, CDR2 SASEGT. V gave up 7 bases and J gave up 13 bases, with 14 bases separating them.

This sequence was found in a donor over 45 with non-small cell lung cancer. Sample: PBMCs, taken before or after stereotactic body radiation therapy (not recorded which). The chain combines TRBV6-1 with TRBJ2-1, with D unresolved. The CDR3 coding sequence is TGTGCCAGCACCCAGTGGGTTGCCCAGTTCTTC. Protein product: CASTQWVAQFF.